This T cell receptor beta chain is drawn from a study of shared clonotypes between healthy human individuals. This table comes from immunoSEQ multiplex PCR, and its TCRdb copy is limited to in-frame clones, with some not included. The profile shows approximately 530,000 clones, 96% of them singletons. Trimming at V came to 4 bases and at J to 0 bases, leaving 4 bases not matched to a gene. CDR3 length equals 15 residues. CDR1 and CDR2 from the germline V gene are KGHSH and LQKENI. This receptor was identified in a woman in her twenties or thirties in good health. The V and J genes are TRBV18 and TRBJ2-3; TRBD2 aligns across 7 bases. The specimen sequenced was naive CD4+ T cells sorted from blood. Subset meaning: CD45RA+ positively selected. The CDR3 DNA sequence: TGTGCCAGCTCACGACTAGCAGATAGCACAGATACGCAGTATTTT. Translation gives CASSRLADSTDTQYF.